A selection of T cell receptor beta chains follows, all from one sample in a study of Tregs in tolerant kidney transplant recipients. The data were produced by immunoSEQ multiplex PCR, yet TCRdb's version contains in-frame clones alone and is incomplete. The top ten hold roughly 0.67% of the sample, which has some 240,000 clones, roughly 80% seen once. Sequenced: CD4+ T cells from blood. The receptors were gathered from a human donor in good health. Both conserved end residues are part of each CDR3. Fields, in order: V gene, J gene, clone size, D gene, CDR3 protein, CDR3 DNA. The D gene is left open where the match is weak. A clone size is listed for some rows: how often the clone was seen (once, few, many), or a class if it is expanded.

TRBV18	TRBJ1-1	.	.	CASSPDHGREAFF	TGTGCCAGCTCACCGGACCACGGCCGAGAAGCTTTCTTT
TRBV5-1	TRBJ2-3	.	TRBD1	CASSAGTGTSTDTQYF	TGCGCCAGCAGCGCCGGGACAGGCACTAGCACAGATACGCAGTATTTT
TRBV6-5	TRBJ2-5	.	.	CASTPGRGTQYF	TGTGCCAGCACCCCGGGTAGGGGGACCCAGTACTTC
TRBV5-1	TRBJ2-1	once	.	CASSPRDLAREQFF	TGCGCCAGCAGCCCCCGGGATTTAGCACGAGAGCAGTTCTTC
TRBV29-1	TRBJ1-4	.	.	CSVRRRYNEKLFF	TGCAGCGTCCGGCGGCGATATAATGAAAAACTGTTTTTT
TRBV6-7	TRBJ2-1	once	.	CASSYSMGVNEQFF	TGTGCCAGCAGTTACTCGATGGGGGTTAATGAGCAGTTCTTC
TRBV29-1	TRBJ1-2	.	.	CSAPGGYYGYTF	TGCAGCGCACCTGGGGGATACTATGGCTACACCTTC
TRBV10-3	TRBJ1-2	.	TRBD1	CAISGTGDGYTF	TGTGCCATCAGTGGGACAGGGGATGGCTACACCTTC
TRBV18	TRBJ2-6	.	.	CASSPRSSGANVLTF	TGTGCCAGCTCACCCAGGAGCTCTGGGGCCAACGTCCTGACTTTC
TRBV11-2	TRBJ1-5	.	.	CASSFEAGKKGNQPQHF	TGTGCCAGCAGCTTTGAAGCAGGGAAGAAGGGCAATCAGCCCCAGCATTTT
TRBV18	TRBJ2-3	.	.	CASSPLSGQSTDTQYF	TGTGCCAGCTCACCATTGAGTGGACAGAGCACAGATACGCAGTATTTT
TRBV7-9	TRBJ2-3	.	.	CASSFGSADTQYF	TGTGCCAGCAGCTTCGGAAGCGCAGATACGCAGTATTTT
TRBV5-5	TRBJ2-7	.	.	CASSPSRDIYEQYF	TGTGCCAGCAGCCCTAGCCGGGACATCTACGAGCAGTACTTC
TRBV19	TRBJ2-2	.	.	CATQSDQGGSGELFF	TGTGCCACTCAGTCGGACCAGGGGGGTTCCGGGGAGCTGTTTTTT
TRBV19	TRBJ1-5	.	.	CASRMTGPQHF	TGTGCCAGTAGAATGACGGGGCCCCAGCATTTT
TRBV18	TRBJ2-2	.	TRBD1	CASSPGTGRTAGELFF	TGTGCCAGCTCACCTGGGACAGGGCGAACGGCCGGGGAGCTGTTTTTT
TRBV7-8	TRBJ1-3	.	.	CASSLRSSPGDTIYF	TGTGCCAGCAGCTTGAGGAGTTCCCCCGGAGACACCATATATTTT
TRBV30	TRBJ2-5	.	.	CAWSKGGETQYF	TGTGCCTGGAGTAAAGGGGGAGAGACCCAGTACTTC
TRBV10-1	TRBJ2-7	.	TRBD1	CASSERWTGGSEQYF	TGCGCCAGCAGTGAGAGGTGGACAGGGGGCTCCGAGCAGTACTTC
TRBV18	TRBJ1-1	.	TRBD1	CASSPRTGVNTEAFF	TGTGCCAGCTCACCACGAACAGGGGTGAACACTGAAGCTTTCTTT
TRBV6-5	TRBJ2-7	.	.	CASSYLGTSRYEQYF	TGTGCCAGCAGTTACTTGGGGACTTCCAGGTACGAGCAGTACTTC
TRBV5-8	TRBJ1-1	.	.	CASSRRNTEAFF	TGTGCCAGCAGCCGCAGGAACACTGAAGCTTTCTTT
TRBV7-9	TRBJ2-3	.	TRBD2	CASSLGGGTASTDTQYF	TGTGCCAGCAGCTTAGGCGGGGGGACGGCTAGCACAGATACGCAGTATTTT
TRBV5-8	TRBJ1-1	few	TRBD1	CASSLATGFRGEAFF	TGTGCCAGCAGCTTAGCGACAGGGTTTAGGGGTGAAGCTTTCTTT
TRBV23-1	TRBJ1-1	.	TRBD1	CASSPPSIQGRNTEAFF	TGCGCCAGCAGCCCCCCCTCTATACAGGGGAGGAACACTGAAGCTTTCTTT
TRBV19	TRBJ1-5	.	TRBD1	CASSILDRGRNQPQHF	TGTGCCAGTAGTATCTTAGACAGGGGGCGTAATCAGCCCCAGCATTTT
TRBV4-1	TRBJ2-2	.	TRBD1	CASSQDMGQGAIGELFF	TGCGCCAGCAGCCAAGACATGGGCCAGGGGGCGATCGGGGAGCTGTTTTTT
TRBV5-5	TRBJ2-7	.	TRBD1	CASSQISTGEHEQYF	TGTGCCAGCAGCCAAATCTCGACAGGGGAGCACGAGCAGTACTTC
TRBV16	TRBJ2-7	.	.	CASSPLGGGPSYEQYF	TGTGCCAGCAGCCCCCTTGGGGGGGGCCCCTCCTACGAGCAGTACTTC
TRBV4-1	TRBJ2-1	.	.	CASSQDWGQSYNEQFF	TGCGCCAGCAGCCAAGATTGGGGGCAGAGCTACAATGAGCAGTTCTTC
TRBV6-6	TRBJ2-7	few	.	CASTRGGVYEQYF	TGTGCCAGCACTCGAGGTGGAGTGTACGAGCAGTACTTC
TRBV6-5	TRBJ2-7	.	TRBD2	CASSPTSGSSYEQYF	TGTGCCAGCAGCCCTACTAGCGGGAGCTCCTACGAGCAGTACTTC
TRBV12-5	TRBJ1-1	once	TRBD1	CASAEDRAAEAFF	TGTGCTAGTGCCGAGGACAGGGCGGCTGAAGCTTTCTTT
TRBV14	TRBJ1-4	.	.	CASSQRWTALATNEKLFF	TGTGCCAGCAGCCAAAGGTGGACAGCCCTGGCAACTAATGAAAAGCTGTTTTTT
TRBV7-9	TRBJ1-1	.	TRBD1	CASSLETGGPTEAFF	TGTGCCAGCAGCTTAGAGACAGGGGGTCCCACTGAAGCTTTCTTT
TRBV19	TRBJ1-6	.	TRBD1	CASNLGDRGRSPLHF	TGTGCCAGTAATTTGGGGGACAGGGGCAGGTCACCCCTCCACTTT
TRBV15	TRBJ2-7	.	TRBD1	CATSRKTGQAGYEQYF	TGTGCCACCAGCAGAAAGACAGGACAGGCTGGATACGAGCAGTACTTC
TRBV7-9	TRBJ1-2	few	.	CASSNNDYGYTF	TGTGCCAGCAGCAACAACGACTATGGCTACACCTTC
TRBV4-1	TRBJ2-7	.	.	CASSQAHPGHEQYF	TGCGCCAGCAGCCAAGCCCACCCGGGTCACGAGCAGTACTTC
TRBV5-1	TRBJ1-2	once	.	CASSHAWTENYGYTF	TGCGCCAGCAGCCATGCTTGGACTGAAAACTATGGCTACACCTTC
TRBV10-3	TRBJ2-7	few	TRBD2	CAISESTSGVLGYEQYF	TGTGCCATCAGTGAGTCTACTAGCGGGGTTTTGGGATACGAGCAGTACTTC
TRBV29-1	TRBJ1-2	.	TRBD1	CSVNRGEGYGYTF	TGCAGCGTTAACAGGGGAGAGGGCTATGGCTACACCTTC
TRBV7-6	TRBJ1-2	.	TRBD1	CASSRVTGDSYGYTF	TGTGCCAGCAGCCGGGTTACAGGGGACTCGTATGGCTACACCTTC
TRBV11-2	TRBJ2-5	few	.	CASGETQETQYF	TGTGCCAGCGGGGAAACCCAAGAGACCCAGTACTTC
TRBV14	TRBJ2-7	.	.	CASSPNFSLREQYF	TGTGCCAGCAGCCCAAACTTTTCGCTGCGGGAGCAGTACTTC
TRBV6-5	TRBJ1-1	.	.	CASSFSQGLNTEAFF	TGTGCCAGCAGTTTCAGTCAGGGGCTGAACACTGAAGCTTTCTTT